The present T cell receptor (beta chain) was sequenced within a study of immune evolution from preneoplasia to lung adenocarcinoma. With 3 bases clipped from V and 2 bases from J, the junction kept 25 bases outside the gene matches. The CDR3 covers 22 residues. The germline V gene has CDR1 GTSNPN and CDR2 SVGIG (reference sequence). Some clones are missing from TCRdb's copy, which holds only in-frame ones; the method was immunoSEQ multiplex PCR. The sample has thousands of clones, roughly 84% seen once. The chain uses TRBV30 and TRBJ2-6, with TRBD1 matching 7 bases. This clonotype originated in an older donor with lung adenocarcinoma. Input material: FFPE lung adenocarcinoma in situ tissue. The CDR3 reads CAWRGPKKGQTFNPTGANVLTF. In DNA, the CDR3 is TGTGCCTGGAGAGGGCCCAAAAAGGGACAGACATTCAATCCTACTGGGGCCAACGTCCTGACTTTC.